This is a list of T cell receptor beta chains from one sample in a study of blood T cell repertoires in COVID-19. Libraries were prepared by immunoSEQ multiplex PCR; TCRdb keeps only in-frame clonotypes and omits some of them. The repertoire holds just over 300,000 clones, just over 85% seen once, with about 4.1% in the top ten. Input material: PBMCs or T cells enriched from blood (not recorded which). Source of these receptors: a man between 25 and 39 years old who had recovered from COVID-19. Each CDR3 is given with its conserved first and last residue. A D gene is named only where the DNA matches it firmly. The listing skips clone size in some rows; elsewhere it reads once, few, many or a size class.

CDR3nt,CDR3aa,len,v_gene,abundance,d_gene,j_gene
TGTGCCAGCAGCGATAGCGGGTGGAGCTCCTACGAGCAGTACTTC,CASSDSGWSSYEQYF,15,TRBV6-5,.,TRBD2,TRBJ2-7
TGTGCCAGCAGTCAACAGGGGGCGACCAGGGGGACCCAGTACTTC,CASSQQGATRGTQYF,15,TRBV14,.,TRBD1,TRBJ2-5
TGTGCCAGCAGCCGAGGTACAGGGGGCACCGGGGAGCTGTTTTTT,CASSRGTGGTGELFF,15,TRBV6-2/TRBV6-3,.,TRBD1,TRBJ2-2
TGCGCCAGCAGCCAAGAGGACAGATACAATCAGCCCCAGCATTTT,CASSQEDRYNQPQHF,15,TRBV4-1,.,.,TRBJ1-5
TGTGCCAGCTCATCCGACAGGGTGCAACAGCCCCAGCATTTT,CASSSDRVQQPQHF,14,TRBV18,.,TRBD1,TRBJ1-5
TGTGCCAGTAGGCGGACTAGCAACTACGAGCAGTACTTC,CASRRTSNYEQYF,13,TRBV19,once,TRBD2,TRBJ2-7
TGTGCCAGCAGTTATAGGAGCGATCAGCCCCAGCATTTT,CASSYRSDQPQHF,13,TRBV27,.,.,TRBJ1-5
TGTGCCAGCAGCGGTGGACAGGGGGCACTTGGCTACACCTTC,CASSGGQGALGYTF,14,TRBV2,.,TRBD1,TRBJ1-2
TGTGCCACCAGTATGAAACTAGCGGGCAGGAATGAGCAGTTCTTC,CATSMKLAGRNEQFF,15,TRBV24-1,.,TRBD2,TRBJ2-1
TGTGCCAGCAGCCGAGGAGAGTACGCTACGCAGTATTTT,CASSRGEYATQYF,13,TRBV6-4,.,.,TRBJ2-3
TGTGCCACCAGTACAACGACAGGGGTTGTACGGGTCACCGGGGAGCTGTTTTTT,CATSTTTGVVRVTGELFF,18,TRBV24-1,.,TRBD1,TRBJ2-2
TGTGCCAGCAGCTCGATTAAGGGGACAGGGGCCCACGAGCAGTACTTC,CASSSIKGTGAHEQYF,16,TRBV11-2,.,TRBD1,TRBJ2-7
TGTGCCAGCAGGTATCAGGGCGGCTCACCCCTCCACTTT,CASRYQGGSPLHF,13,TRBV28,few,.,TRBJ1-6
TGTGCCAGCAGCTTGGACTTGGTAGAGGTCAATGAGCAGTTCTTC,CASSLDLVEVNEQFF,15,TRBV11-2,.,.,TRBJ2-1
TGTGCCAGCAGCAAGCGACAGGGCAATCAGCCCCAGCATTTT,CASSKRQGNQPQHF,14,TRBV13,.,.,TRBJ1-5
TGTGCCAGCAGCTTAGACGACAGGGCGACTTTCTTT,CASSLDDRATFF,12,TRBV7-9,.,TRBD1,TRBJ1-1
TGTGCCAGCAGCCTACAGGGGGGGGGTCAGCCCCAGCATTTT,CASSLQGGGQPQHF,14,TRBV5-6,.,TRBD1,TRBJ1-5
TGTGCCAGCAGCTTAAGAGGGTATAGCAATCAGCCCCAGCATTTT,CASSLRGYSNQPQHF,15,TRBV5-5,.,.,TRBJ1-5
TGTGCCAGTTCAACCGGGACTACCAATGAGCAGTTCTTC,CASSTGTTNEQFF,13,TRBV5-4,.,TRBD2,TRBJ2-1
TGTGCCAGTAGTATAGGGACAGGAGCCTACGAGCAGTACTTC,CASSIGTGAYEQYF,14,TRBV19,.,TRBD1,TRBJ2-7
TGCGCCAGCAGCCAAGAGAGTCACGCAACTAATGAAAAACTGTTTTTT,CASSQESHATNEKLFF,16,TRBV4-1,.,.,TRBJ1-4
TGTGCCACCAGTGACCCGACAGGGGGGAACAATGAGCAGTTCTTC,CATSDPTGGNNEQFF,15,TRBV24-1,.,TRBD1,TRBJ2-1
TGCGCCAGCAGCTGGGGGACAGGGAGGACTGAAGCTTTCTTT,CASSWGTGRTEAFF,14,TRBV5-1,.,TRBD1,TRBJ1-1
TGTGCCAGCAGGCCCTTCGGGGGGGGGCAGCGAACCGGGGAGCTGTTTTTT,CASRPFGGGQRTGELFF,17,TRBV2,.,TRBD2,TRBJ2-2
TGCAGCGCAGAGGGTAGCGGGACGGGCAATGAGCAGTTCTTC,CSAEGSGTGNEQFF,14,TRBV29-1,.,TRBD2,TRBJ2-1
TGTGCCAGCAGCCAAGAAGGGGGACAGGGAAGTGAAAAACTGTTTTTT,CASSQEGGQGSEKLFF,16,TRBV4-2,.,TRBD1,TRBJ1-4